This TCR beta chain emerged from a study of human T cells and chemical hapten exposure. MiXCR was run by TCRdb on the RACE reads, yielding one entry per CDR3 protein. Of around 200,000 distinct CDR3 sequences listed, under 25% are singletons. This CDR3 contains 13 residues. CDR1 is MGHDK, CDR2 SYGVNS, per germline. The V end was cut by 5 bases, the J end by 4 bases, with 9 bases between. Notes on this clonotype: Its antigen is still unknown.

The time point here: patch test 3, about 24 weeks after DPC sensitization. Treatment of the sample: therapeutic diphenylcyclopropenone sensitization with weekly scalp DPC. Findings of the study overall: TCRs above 1 in 1000 frequency did not change with DPC sensitization.

Sequenced material: whole blood, taken in connection with sensitization to the hapten diphenylcyclopropenone (DPC). The chain carries TRBV25-1 and TRBJ2-1; D unresolved. This clonotype originated in a woman between 40 and 55 years old with alopecia areata. Some clones in this sample may be carry-over from other donors' samples. CDR3 in amino acids: CASSWIGYNEQFF. The CDR3 region has the DNA TGTGCCAGCAGTTGGATAGGTTACAATGAGCAGTTCTTC. The full variable domain, with the rest looked up from reference TRBV25-1 and TRBJ2-1, is EADIYQTPRYLVIGTGKKITLECSQTMGHDKMYWYQQDPGMELHLIHYSYGVNSTEKGDLSSESTVSRIRTEHFPLTLESARPSHTSQYLCASSWIGYNEQFFGPGTRLTVL.